Listed here are 13 T cell receptor beta chains from one sample, sequenced in a study of OX40 agonist ivuxolimab in advanced cancers. Profiling relied on immunoSEQ multiplex PCR, and the TCRdb table lists in-frame clones only, not all of them. The data hold just over 80,000 clones, with roughly 87% observed a single time. The sample in question was CD4+ or CD8+ T cells sorted from blood, obtained in a trial of the OX40 agonist ivuxolimab. The receptors originated from an adult with an advanced solid tumor such as melanoma, head and neck, liver or kidney cancer.

This rearrangement joins TRBV30 to TRBJ2-7; D is undetermined. The CDR3 runs to 14 residues. V lost 4 bases and J lost 7, with 20 bases in between. Germline V gene data show CDR1 as GTSNPN and CDR2 as SVGIG (reference sequence). CDR3 in amino acids: CAWNPGPVFGEQYF. As DNA, the CDR3 is TGTGCCTGGAATCCCGGACCAGTCTTTGGGGAGCAGTACTTC.

The chain combines TRBV9 with TRBJ2-7, with D perhaps matching TRBD2 (5 bases). With 1 base removed from V and 0 bases from J, the gap between germline ends came to 11 bases. This CDR3 spans 15 amino acids. In germline, CDR1 is SGDLS, CDR2 YYNGEE. CDR3 coding DNA: TGTGCCAGCAGCGTAAGTGCGGGCCTCTCCTACGAGCAGTACTTC. The encoded protein is CASSVSAGLSYEQYF. The variable domain in full, with the rest retrieved from reference TRBV9 and TRBJ2-7, is DSGVTQTPKHLITATGQRVTLRCSPRSGDLSVYWYQQSLDQGLQFLIQYYNGEERAKGNILERFSAQQFPDLHSELNLSSLELGDSALYFCASSVSAGLSYEQYFGPGTRLTVT.

V gene TRBV18 combines with J gene TRBJ1-1, with D maybe TRBD1 (6 bases). With 1 base removed from V and 7 bases from J, the gap between germline ends came to 19 bases. From germline, CDR1 is KGHSH and CDR2 LQKENI. There are 16 residues in the CDR3. The chain's CDR3 is CASSPRAGAIGSEAFF. Here the CDR3 DNA reads TGTGCCAGCTCACCACGGGCGGGGGCGATTGGAAGTGAAGCTTTCTTT.

V is TRBV19 and J is TRBJ1-2; weak D call: TRBD1 (5 bases). Germline V gene lookup returns CDR1 LNHDA and CDR2 SQIVND (reference sequence). This CDR3 is 17 amino acids long. Trimming stripped 6 bases from V and 3 bases from J, with 23 bases between. The CDR3 DNA is TGTGCCAGTAGACCAGACTCGGTGGAGGGGTGGGACTATGGCTACACCTTC. Protein sequence: CASRPDSVEGWDYGYTF.

The chain is built from TRBV7-6 and TRBJ2-5; 8 bases agree with TRBD2. This CDR3 has 13 residues. V lost 7 bases to trimming and J lost 5 bases; unmatched junction nucleotides: 6. The V gene's germline CDR1 is SGHVS and CDR2 FNYEAQ. As DNA, the CDR3 is TGTGCCAGCACCAAAGCGGGAGTCGAGACCCAGTACTTC. It specifies CASTKAGVETQYF. The entire variable domain, with the rest obtained from reference TRBV7-6 and TRBJ2-5, is as follows: GAGVSQSPRYKVTKRGQDVALRCDPISGHVSLYWYRQALGQGPEFLTYFNYEAQQDKSGLPNDRFSAERPEGSISTLTIQRTEQRDSAMYRCASTKAGVETQYFGPGTRLLVL.

This clone was recorded only once. V gene TRBV6-5 combines with J gene TRBJ2-1, with a weak D call TRBD2 (6 bases). V gave up 7 bases and J gave up 5 bases, with 12 bases separating them. Germline V lookup: CDR1 MNHEY, CDR2 SVGAGI. The CDR3 extends over 13 amino acids. This CDR3 is CASTSGPHNEQFF. Here the CDR3 DNA reads TGTGCCAGCACCAGCGGGCCACACAATGAGCAGTTCTTC.

In its sample, this clone was seen once. The genes are TRBV19 and TRBJ1-2; the D is unclear. The CDR3 consists of 10 residues. V shed 6 bases and J shed 4 bases, with 3 bases lying between them. Germline-derived CDR1 and CDR2 are LNHDA and SQIVND (reference sequence). The CDR3 DNA sequence: TGTGCCAGTAGCTCCTATGGCTACACCTTC. This codes for CASSSYGYTF.

The gene calls are TRBV28 and TRBJ1-1; D remains unclear. V lost 5 bases, J lost 8 bases, and 12 bases lay in between. The CDR3 runs 12 residues. Looked up from germline, CDR1 is MDHEN and CDR2 is SYDVKM. CDR3 nucleotides: TGTGCCAGCAGTCTCCCCCCTAGCGAAGCTTTCTTT. It encodes CASSLPPSEAFF. The entire variable domain, with the rest obtained from reference TRBV28 and TRBJ1-1, is as follows: DVKVTQSSRYLVKRTGEKVFLECVQDMDHENMFWYRQDPGLGLRLIYFSYDVKMKEKGDIPEGYSVSREKKERFSLILESASTNQTSMYLCASSLPPSEAFFGQGTRLTVV.

The chain has TRBV6-6 and TRBJ1-1; the D gene is possibly TRBD1 (5 bases). The germline V gene has CDR1 MNHNY and CDR2 SVGAGI (reference sequence). CDR3 size: 13 residues. V shed 6 bases and J shed 3 bases, with 11 bases lying between them. The CDR3 region has the DNA TGTGCCAGCAGGCGGGGCAAAGACACTGAAGCTTTCTTT. It translates to CASRRGKDTEAFF.

The chain uses TRBV6-6 and TRBJ2-7; 9 bases agree with TRBD2. Losses at the gene ends were 5 bases for V and 5 bases for J; bases not matched to a gene: 13. CDR3 length: 16 amino acids. Germline V gene sequence: CDR1 MNHNY, CDR2 SVGAGI (reference sequence). The CDR3 nucleotides are TGTGCCAGCAGTCAGCGCTCCGGGACTAGCCTCCACGAGCAGTACTTC. This encodes CASSQRSGTSLHEQYF.

The chain couples TRBV7-6 to TRBJ2-1, with D unclear. The V end lost 4 bases, the J end lost 1 base, and 8 bases lay between the germline ends. CDR3 size: 14 residues. Germline V gene sequence: CDR1 SGHVS, CDR2 FNYEAQ. The CDR3 spells CASSSGGSYNEQFF. CDR3 DNA sequence: TGTGCCAGCAGCTCTGGCGGTTCCTACAATGAGCAGTTCTTC.

In this sample, this clone turned up a few times. The chain recombines TRBV28 with TRBJ2-1, with D perhaps matching TRBD2 (6 bases). V lost 6 bases and J lost 9, with 21 bases in between. Germline CDR1 and CDR2: MDHEN and SYDVKM. This CDR3 region has 15 residues. The DNA for the CDR3 is TGTGCCAGCAGCCCCGGGACTCTGATTGACGGTGAGCAGTTCTTC. This codes for CASSPGTLIDGEQFF.

The chain employs TRBV2 and TRBJ1-6; tentatively, D is TRBD1 (6 bases). The germline V gene has CDR1 SNHLY and CDR2 FYNNEI. The germline V and J ends were trimmed by 5 bases and 10 bases, with 21 bases remaining between them. The CDR3 has 16 amino acids. As DNA, the CDR3 is TGTGCCAGCAGTTTCCTTGGGAGCCCAGGGGTCTCACCCCTCCACTTT. Encoded protein: CASSFLGSPGVSPLHF.